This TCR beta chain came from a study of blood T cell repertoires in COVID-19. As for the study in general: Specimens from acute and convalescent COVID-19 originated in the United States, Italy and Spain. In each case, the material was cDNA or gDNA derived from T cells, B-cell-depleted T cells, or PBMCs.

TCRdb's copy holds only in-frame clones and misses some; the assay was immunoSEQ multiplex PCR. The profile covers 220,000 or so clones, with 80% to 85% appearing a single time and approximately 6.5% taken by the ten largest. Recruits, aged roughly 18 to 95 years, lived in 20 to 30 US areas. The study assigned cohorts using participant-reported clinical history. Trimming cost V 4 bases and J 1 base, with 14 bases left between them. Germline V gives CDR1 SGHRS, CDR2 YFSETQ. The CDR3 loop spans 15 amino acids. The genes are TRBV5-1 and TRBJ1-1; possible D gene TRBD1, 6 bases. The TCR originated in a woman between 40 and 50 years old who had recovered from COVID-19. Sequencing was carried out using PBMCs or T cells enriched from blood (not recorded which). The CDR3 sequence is CASSLRGGGNTEAFF. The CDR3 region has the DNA TGCGCCAGCAGCCTCCGGGGGGGCGGGAACACTGAAGCTTTCTTT.